This T cell receptor beta chain was sequenced in a study of T cells after yellow fever vaccination. Whole-study findings and limits: CD4 and CD8 compartments shared a small share of clonotypes. Post-booster samples contained most primary-vaccination clones (around 95% CD4, around 88% CD8). The bulk population could contribute abundant contaminating clonotypes to FACS-sorted repertoires.

Of note for this clonotype: The target antigen is unknown.

In making TCR cDNA, 5'RACE template switching added a universal primer site and UMIs to it. TCRdb independently ran MiXCR on the 5' RACE reads; one entry per CDR3 protein. The data contain about 550,000 distinct CDR3 sequences, 15% to 20% of them singletons. V gave up 3 bases and J gave up 2 bases, with 9 bases separating them. Germline CDR1 and CDR2: SGHAT and FQNNGV. The CDR3 has 14 amino acids. The genes are TRBV11-2 and TRBJ2-3, with TRBD1 as a possible D gene (6 bases). The receptor comes from a man between 25 and 39 years old who received the YFV17D yellow fever vaccine. The sample here was PBMCs, taken 15 days after the yellow fever booster vaccination. The CDR3 spells CASSFGQFTDTQYF. The CDR3 nucleotides read TGTGCCAGCAGCTTTGGACAGTTCACAGATACGCAGTATTTT.